This entry is about one T cell receptor (beta chain). The record originates from a study of control samples from healthy donors and cancer patients. Method: immunoSEQ multiplex PCR; TCRdb's copy keeps in-frame clones and lacks some. Here the sample spans under 100,000 clones, about 89% being singletons. This CDR3 has 18 residues. The ends lost 1 base at V and 0 bases at J; junction bases unmatched: 7. Germline-derived CDR1 and CDR2 are SGHVS and FQNEAQ. The TCR sequence derives from a woman between 50 and 59 years old with colorectal cancer. Sequenced: PBMCs. The rearrangement joins TRBV7-8 to TRBJ1-4; the match to TRBD1 covers 8 bases. The CDR3 nucleotides read TGTGCCAGCAGCTTAGAGCGCAGGGGGCTTACAACTAATGAAAAACTGTTTTTT. Translating gives CASSLERRGLTTNEKLFF.